A selection of T cell receptor beta chains follows, all from one sample in a study of blood T cell repertoires in COVID-19. Method: immunoSEQ multiplex PCR; TCRdb's copy keeps in-frame clones and lacks some. The data hold some 230,000 clones, with about 83% observed a single time. The sequenced sample consisted of peripheral blood. These receptors were obtained from a woman aged 45 to 65 with acute or convalescent COVID-19. CDR3s include the opening cysteine and the closing phenylalanine or tryptophan.

V gene	J gene	CDR3 protein
TRBV19	TRBJ1-5	CASSTDRASGAQHF
TRBV9	TRBJ2-3	CASSVEPSDTQYF
TRBV5-1	TRBJ1-1	CASGGGGGYTEAFF
TRBV28	TRBJ2-6	CASSLGETGANVLTF
TRBV28	TRBJ1-1	CASSLLLPRTEAFF
TRBV9	TRBJ2-1	CASSKAQGSYNEQFF
TRBV18	TRBJ1-1	CASSPRDRVSTEAFF
TRBV7-2	TRBJ1-1	CASSLGRSGVTEAFF
TRBV9	TRBJ2-3	CASSVFQGVEDTQYF
TRBV2	TRBJ1-2	CASNWGGYGYTF
TRBV30	TRBJ2-5	CACHRTVAMTSGGNQETQYF
TRBV19	TRBJ1-2	CASTPEGPQGTYGYTF
TRBV9	TRBJ1-6	CASSSSGTVNSPLHF
TRBV6-2/TRBV6-3	TRBJ1-2	CASSTGTGDYGYTF
TRBV10-1	TRBJ2-1	CASRGLAGYNEQFF
TRBV10-1	TRBJ2-1	CASSETRTGVNEQFF
TRBV30	TRBJ2-1	CAWSVRREFRFF
TRBV9	TRBJ2-7	CASSLTGVYEQYF
TRBV5-1	TRBJ1-5	CASSLDSGYQPQHF
TRBV28	TRBJ2-7	CASRDVTSGWTYEQYF
TRBV6-1	TRBJ2-1	CASSVTSGGTSQGNEQFF
TRBV7-9	TRBJ1-6	CASSLNIAPYNSPLHF
TRBV7-6	TRBJ2-2	CASSWDRGDTGELFF
TRBV29-1	TRBJ1-3	CSVVAGGTSGNTIYF
TRBV4-3	TRBJ1-1	CASSQDRGTEAFF
TRBV10-3	TRBJ2-3	CAISETLTGHTQYF
TRBV28	TRBJ2-3	CASIPPSGTDTQYF
TRBV2	TRBJ1-6	CASSEMGKNSPLHF
TRBV5-5	TRBJ2-3	CASSLQGADTQYF
TRBV6-2/TRBV6-3	TRBJ2-6	CASSYFGDRGSGANVLTF
TRBV5-1	TRBJ2-7	CASSPDRGYEQYF
TRBV5-1	TRBJ1-2	CASSAGRVSDGYTF
TRBV7-3	TRBJ1-1	CASSSSGAGMNTEAFF
TRBV30	TRBJ1-5	CAWGRRGLPDQPQHF
TRBV3-1/TRBV3-2	TRBJ1-6	CASRYSYNSPLHF
TRBV19	TRBJ1-6	CASSPSGVSYNSPLHF
TRBV10-3	TRBJ2-7	CAISPMTSGRADEQYF
TRBV19	TRBJ2-5	CASSIGQGAETQYF
TRBV7-9	TRBJ1-5	CASSSGTGMGQPQHF
TRBV7-2	TRBJ2-3	CASSGRTGPTDTQYF
TRBV4-3	TRBJ2-2	CASSRRAGGNTGELFF
TRBV5-6	TRBJ1-4	CASSLGTDDEKLFF
TRBV12-3/TRBV12-4	TRBJ1-5	CASSSLENQPQHF
TRBV5-4	TRBJ1-5	CASPGIPQHF
TRBV7-9	TRBJ2-5	CASSSPGTSAETQYF
TRBV15	TRBJ1-5	CATRTGYSNQPQHF
TRBV6-6	TRBJ2-7	CASSFLTGVYEQYF
TRBV19	TRBJ2-3	CASSRTYSTDTQYF
TRBV5-5	TRBJ1-5	CASRLSVDQPQHF
TRBV4-2	TRBJ2-1	CASSQQDRGDNEQFF
TRBV19	TRBJ1-2	CASSISRDFGGYTF
TRBV11-2	TRBJ1-2	CASSERTGGGGYTF
TRBV5-1	TRBJ2-2	CASSPSGTYNTGELFF